This T cell receptor (beta chain) was sequenced for a study of T cell repertoires in ileal Crohn's disease. Study information: Patients had a median 7.9-year disease duration, and roughly 38% were active smokers.

Sample time point: neoterminal ileum biopsy at postoperative endoscopy, about 6 months after surgery. The CDR3 loop spans 13 amino acids. V was pared by 6 bases and J by 6 bases, with 5 bases of the junction left unmatched. Germline lookup yields CDR1 LNHDA and CDR2 SQIVND (reference sequence). The protocol was immunoSEQ multiplex PCR, while the TCRdb copy is restricted to in-frame clones and leaves out a portion. The table records some 10,000 clones, roughly 78% of them present only once. Findings and limits, study-wide: Clonal expansions were more frequent in active smokers than non-smokers at surgery. Clonality above 26.8% at surgery always came with endoscopic recurrence. Mucosal expansions were suggested to be mainly CD8 T cells.

This clone appeared once. Its antigen is unknown. This chain connects TRBV19 to TRBJ1-5, with 7 bases matching TRBD1. Specimen: ileal tissue. The receptor was derived from an adult with Crohn's disease. For the CDR3, the DNA is TGTGCCAGTAGCGACAGGGACCGTCAGCCCCAGCATTTT. It is translated as CASSDRDRQPQHF. Supplemented by reference TRBV19 and TRBJ1-5, the full variable domain reads DGGITQSPKYLFRKEGQNVTLSCEQNLNHDAMYWYRQDPGQGLRLIYYSQIVNDFQKGDIAEGYSVSREKKESFPLTVTSAQKNPTAFYLCASSDRDRQPQHFGDGTRLSIL.